The 25 T cell receptor beta chains in this list originate from one sample, sequenced in a study of CXCR3-negative and CXCR3-positive naive CD8 T cells. Each TRB cDNA library was prepared by 5' RACE (with UMI labels). TCRdb reprocessed the 5' RACE reads and reports one entry per CDR3 protein, with no DNA. The sample table includes about 48,000 distinct CDR3 sequences. The sample consisted of memory CD8+ T cells from blood. The receptors come from a human donor in good health. Some clones in this sample may be carry-over from other donors' samples.

The CDR3 loop is CSAYGGDSTDTQYF. The V gene is TRBV29-1, the J gene TRBJ2-3; TCRdb names TRBD2, which stays unverified in the absence of DNA. The CDR3 spans 14 residues. Germline V gene lookup returns CDR1 SQVTM and CDR2 ANQGSEA.

The chain links TRBV19 to TRBJ2-1; TCRdb proposes TRBD2, but this gene call is untestable without DNA. The CDR3 length is 15 residues. Germline V gives CDR1 LNHDA, CDR2 SQIVND (reference sequence). CDR3 sequence: CASSVLADSYNEQFF.

J is TRBJ2-7 and V is TRBV29-1; lacking DNA, the TRBD1 call made by TCRdb goes unchecked. The CDR3 has 12 residues. Germline V gene data show CDR1 as SQVTM and CDR2 as ANQGSEA. The CDR3 loop reads CSVSEGSYEQYF.

The V call is TRBV29-1, the J call TRBJ2-6; without DNA, the TCRdb call of TRBD1 cannot be checked. The CDR3 has 17 residues. The germline CDR1 and CDR2 sequences are SQVTM and ANQGSEA. This CDR3 is CSVEVWDRLSGANVLTF.

The CDR3 here is CASSLFPGEKDYGYTF. J is TRBJ1-2 and V is TRBV28; absent DNA, TCRdb's TRBD1 call cannot be checked. The germline gives CDR1 MDHEN, CDR2 SYDVKM. The CDR3 runs 16 residues.

This clonotype ranks as medium-sized (0.01 to 0.1%) in terms of frequency. This chain connects TRBV15 to TRBJ2-2; TCRdb's assignment of TRBD2 cannot be checked, as there is no DNA. This CDR3 is built from 15 residues. Germline V lookup: CDR1 LNHNV, CDR2 YYDKDF (reference sequence). The CDR3 here is CATSRERGGPGELFF.

The chain has TRBV5-4 and TRBJ2-7. CDR3 size: 12 residues. CDR1 is SGHNT, CDR2 YYREEE, per germline (reference sequence). The CDR3 protein is CASSLVGSEQYF.

CDR3 in amino acids: CASSLLDSSPSYEQYF. The chain employs TRBV28 and TRBJ2-7; TCRdb returns TRBD1, unconfirmable since there is no DNA. The CDR3 runs 16 residues. From germline, CDR1 is MDHEN and CDR2 SYDVKM.

The chain has TRBV5-1 and TRBJ2-7; TCRdb selects TRBD2, and the lack of DNA leaves this call unchecked. This CDR3 has 14 amino acids. Germline CDR1 reads SGHRS; CDR2 reads YFSETQ. The CDR3: CASSNDYYSYGQYF. Together with reference TRBV5-1 and TRBJ2-7, the CDR3 gives the full variable domain: KAGVTQTPRYLIKTRGQQVTLSCSPISGHRSVSWYQQTPGQGLQFLFEYFSETQRNKGNFPGRFSGRQFSNSRSEMNVSTLELGDSALYLCASSNDYYSYGQYFGPGTRLTVT.

This chain joins TRBV28 and TRBJ2-5; checking the TCRdb D call of TRBD1 is not possible without DNA. Germline CDR1 MDHEN, CDR2 SYDVKM. The CDR3 extends over 13 amino acids. This chain's CDR3 is CASSFFPGETQYF.

V usage is TRBV25-1 and J usage is TRBJ1-5; TCRdb's D call, TRBD1, is unchecked because there is no DNA. There are 15 residues in the CDR3. The germline CDR1 and CDR2 sequences are MGHDK and SYGVNS. The chain's CDR3 is CASSEEGGFNQPQHF.

The chain links TRBV6-2 or TRBV6-3 to TRBJ2-1; as DNA is missing, the TRBD1 call by TCRdb cannot be tested. This CDR3 has 14 amino acids. CDR1 is MNHEY, CDR2 SVGEGT, per germline. CDR3 in amino acids: CASSYSEGADEQFF.

This chain connects TRBV12-3 or TRBV12-4 to TRBJ2-1; as DNA is missing, the TRBD1 call by TCRdb cannot be tested. The CDR3 extends over 14 amino acids. The CDR3 sequence: CASRTTGELNEQFF.

This chain joins TRBV5-5 and TRBJ2-7; no DNA is available, so the TRBD2 call from TCRdb remains unchecked. This CDR3 spans 15 amino acids. Germline loops: CDR1 SGHKS, CDR2 YYEKEE (reference sequence). CDR3 region: CASSAGHKGSYEQYF.

The chain links TRBV11-2 to TRBJ2-7; TCRdb gives TRBD1 as the D gene, but with no DNA this cannot be confirmed. The CDR3 loop spans 14 amino acids. CDR1 SGHAT and CDR2 FQNNGV come from the germline V gene. CDR3 sequence reads: CTSTETTGDYEQYF.

This clonotype is called large based on its frequency. This chain links TRBV4-3 with TRBJ2-1. The CDR3 spans 16 residues. CDR1 is LGHNA and CDR2 is YSLEER in the germline V gene. The CDR3: CASSQDPGGSYNEQFF.

The rearrangement links TRBV29-1 to TRBJ2-3; absent DNA, TCRdb's TRBD2 call cannot be checked. Germline loops: CDR1 SQVTM, CDR2 ANQGSEA. This CDR3 is 16 amino acids long. This chain's CDR3 is CSVEGDASGSTDTQYF.

The rearrangement links TRBV29-1 to TRBJ2-3; absent DNA, TCRdb's TRBD2 call cannot be checked. Germline-derived CDR1 and CDR2 are SQVTM and ANQGSEA. The CDR3 sequence is 13 residues long. This chain's CDR3 is CSALFSGEDTQYF.

The chain employs TRBV7-9 and TRBJ2-2; checking the TCRdb D call of TRBD2 is not possible without DNA. This CDR3 has 15 amino acids. Germline V gives CDR1 SEHNR, CDR2 FQNEAQ (reference sequence). CDR3 protein: CASTPGLAATGELFF.

The J gene is TRBJ2-5, the V gene TRBV20-1; TCRdb outputs TRBD2, but without DNA this stays unchecked. There are 16 residues in the CDR3. From germline, CDR1 is DFQATT and CDR2 SNEGSKA (reference sequence). The CDR3 reads CSARDSGSGGQETQYF.

The chain couples TRBV5-1 to TRBJ2-3; the TCRdb call, TRBD1, lacks DNA for checking. This CDR3 has 18 residues. Per the germline V gene, CDR1 is SGHRS and CDR2 is YFSETQ. The CDR3 loop reads CASRSRDREGKATDTQYF.

V is TRBV29-1 and J is TRBJ2-5. This CDR3 spans 14 amino acids. Germline CDR1 reads SQVTM; CDR2 reads ANQGSEA. The CDR3 sequence is CSVELADYQETQYF.

This rearrangement joins TRBV14 to TRBJ2-4; TCRdb's D call of TRBD1 is untestable without DNA. Germline V gene lookup returns CDR1 SGHDN and CDR2 FVKESK. The CDR3 runs 16 residues. CDR3 sequence: CASSPTQGLAKNIQYF.

V usage is TRBV7-9 and J usage is TRBJ2-7; TCRdb gives TRBD1 as the D gene, but with no DNA this cannot be confirmed. Germline CDR1 and CDR2: SEHNR and FQNEAQ (reference sequence). The CDR3 totals 16 residues. This CDR3 reads CASSLDGDRENYEQYF.

The chain combines TRBV5-1 with TRBJ1-1; TCRdb proposes TRBD1, but this gene call is untestable without DNA. Germline CDR1 reads SGHRS; CDR2 reads YFSETQ. The CDR3 spans 14 residues. The CDR3 sequence is CASSFQGMNTEAFF.